This T cell receptor beta chain was obtained from a study of brain metastases from non-small cell lung cancer. Study observations and caveats: In around 66% of brain metastases, T-cell clones were expanded compared with matched primary tumors. TCR repertoires overlapped largely between brain metastases and matched primaries.

Data came from immunoSEQ multiplex PCR; TCRdb stores just in-frame clones and leaves some out. The data hold some 4,000 clones, with roughly 83% observed a single time. This clone was found a few times. Its antigen is still unknown. Trimming took 6 bases from V and 5 from J; bases not matched to a gene: 12. From germline, CDR1 is SGHTA and CDR2 FQGNSA. The CDR3 has 15 residues. The sequence came from a donor aged 40 or older with non-small cell lung cancer. The sequencing sample was made of primary lung tumor tissue. V and J are TRBV7-2 and TRBJ2-5, with 7 bases aligning to TRBD2. The CDR3 spells CASSLLSGEGETQYF. The CDR3 bases are TGTGCCAGCAGTCTCCTGAGCGGGGAGGGGGAGACCCAGTACTTC.